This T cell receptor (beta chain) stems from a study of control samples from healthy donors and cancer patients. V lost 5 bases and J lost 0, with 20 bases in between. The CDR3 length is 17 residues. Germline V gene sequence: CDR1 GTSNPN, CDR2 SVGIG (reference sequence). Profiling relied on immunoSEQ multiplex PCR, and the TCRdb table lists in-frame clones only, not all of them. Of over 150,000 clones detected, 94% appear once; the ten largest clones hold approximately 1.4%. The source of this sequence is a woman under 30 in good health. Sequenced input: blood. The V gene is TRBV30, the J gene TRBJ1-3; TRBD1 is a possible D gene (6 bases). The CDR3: CAWPGGAANISGNTIYF. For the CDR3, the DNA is TGTGCCTGGCCTGGGGGGGCCGCTAACATCTCTGGAAACACCATATATTTT. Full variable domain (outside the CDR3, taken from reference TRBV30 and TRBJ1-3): SQTIHQWPATLVQPVGSPLSLECTVEGTSNPNLYWYRQAAGRGLQLLFYSVGIGQISSEVPQNLSASRPQDRQFILSSKKLLLSDSGFYLCAWPGGAANISGNTIYFGEGSWLTVV.